A selection of T cell receptor beta chains follows, all from one sample in a study of graft-versus-host responses after intestinal transplantation. Antigens for these TCRs are unknown. Produced via immunoSEQ multiplex PCR; TCRdb's table is partial and in-frame only. The table records more than 70,000 clones, roughly four fifths of them present only once. The sample in question was unstimulated CD4+ T cells sorted from spleen or lymph node cells, obtained before intestinal transplant. These receptors came from a human donor who received an intestinal transplant. The CDR3 runs from the conserved cysteine through the conserved F or W. The order of the fields is D gene, clone size, V gene, J gene, CDR3 protein, CDR3 DNA. The D gene is left open where the match is weak. Clone size appears in some rows only: once, few, many, or a class for an expanded clone.

.	.	TRBV20-1	TRBJ2-7	CSASLQEQYF	TGCAGTGCTAGTCTTCAGGAGCAGTACTTC
TRBD2	.	TRBV2	TRBJ2-2	CASVLAGGRVMTGELFF	TGTGCCAGCGTTCTAGCGGGGGGCCGGGTGATGACCGGGGAGCTGTTTTTT
.	.	TRBV15	TRBJ1-1	CATSRDVDEAFF	TGTGCCACCAGCAGAGATGTAGATGAAGCTTTCTTT
TRBD1	once	TRBV5-1	TRBJ2-7	CASSTGDSYEQYF	TGCGCCAGCAGCACCGGGGACAGCTACGAGCAGTACTTC
TRBD1	few	TRBV25-1	TRBJ2-7	CASLGTASYEQYF	TGTGCCAGCCTCGGGACAGCCTCCTACGAGCAGTACTTC
TRBD2	.	TRBV5-1	TRBJ2-3	CASSLGTSGSTDTQYF	TGCGCCAGCAGCCTAGGGACTAGCGGGAGCACAGATACGCAGTATTTT
TRBD2	.	TRBV9	TRBJ2-3	CASSVDLSGVVLYF	TGTGCCAGCAGCGTAGACCTTAGCGGGGTCGTCCTGTATTTT
TRBD1	.	TRBV5-1	TRBJ2-7	CASSLGGTANYEQYF	TGCGCCAGCAGCTTGGGTGGGACAGCGAACTACGAGCAGTACTTC
.	.	TRBV25-1	TRBJ2-2	CALEAGELFF	TGTGCGCTGGAGGCCGGGGAGCTGTTTTTT
.	.	TRBV28	TRBJ1-2	CASSSPQNYGYTF	TGTGCCAGCAGTTCCCCACAGAACTATGGCTACACCTTC
TRBD1	.	TRBV19	TRBJ1-4	CASSGTASEGEKLFF	TGTGCCAGTAGCGGGACAGCCTCAGAGGGGGAAAAACTGTTTTTT
.	once	TRBV18	TRBJ2-7	CASSPRTDYEQYF	TGTGCCAGCTCACCCCGGACAGACTACGAGCAGTACTTC
.	.	TRBV27	TRBJ2-1	CASSFRHAQSSYNEQFF	TGTGCCAGCAGTTTCAGACACGCACAGAGCTCCTACAATGAGCAGTTCTTC
.	few	TRBV7-9	TRBJ1-2	CASSPWDTQGYGYTF	TGTGCCAGCAGCCCATGGGACACCCAGGGGTATGGCTACACCTTC
.	.	TRBV11-2	TRBJ2-3	CASSSRQGARTDTQYF	TGTGCCAGCAGCTCCCGCCAGGGTGCAAGGACAGATACGCAGTATTTT
TRBD1	.	TRBV5-1	TRBJ1-1	CASSSGTGRTEAFF	TGCGCCAGCAGCTCGGGGACAGGGAGGACTGAAGCTTTCTTT
.	.	TRBV29-1	TRBJ2-1	CSGIQGGGYNEQFF	TGCAGCGGGATACAGGGTGGAGGCTACAATGAGCAGTTCTTC
.	.	TRBV4-2	TRBJ1-1	CASVPVVLDRNTEAFF	TGTGCCAGCGTACCCGTTGTGTTAGACAGGAACACTGAAGCTTTCTTT
TRBD1	.	TRBV6-6	TRBJ2-5	CASSKRGRETQYF	TGTGCCAGCAGTAAGAGGGGGCGAGAGACCCAGTACTTC
.	.	TRBV7-6	TRBJ2-7	CASSRRENSYEQYF	TGTGCCAGCAGCCGCAGGGAAAACTCCTACGAGCAGTACTTC
TRBD1	.	TRBV18	TRBJ1-1	CASSPDRAKNTEAFF	TGTGCCAGCTCTCCCGACAGGGCCAAGAACACTGAAGCTTTCTTT
TRBD1	.	TRBV6-5	TRBJ2-7	CASSYSRTGGTYEQYF	TGTGCCAGCAGTTACTCGAGGACAGGGGGCACCTACGAGCAGTACTTC
.	.	TRBV10-3	TRBJ1-1	CAIRRDMNTEAFF	TGTGCCATCAGAAGAGACATGAACACTGAAGCTTTCTTT
.	.	TRBV20-1	TRBJ2-5	CSAGREETQYF	TGCAGTGCTGGCAGGGAAGAGACCCAGTACTTC
.	.	TRBV28	TRBJ1-6	CATYQGGYNSPLHF	TGTGCCACCTACCAAGGCGGATATAATTCACCCCTCCACTTT
TRBD2	.	TRBV18	TRBJ2-1	CASSLAGGLNEQFF	TGTGCCAGCTCACTAGCGGGGGGGCTTAATGAGCAGTTCTTC
TRBD2	once	TRBV5-1	TRBJ2-1	CASSSGLAGAIYNEQFF	TGCGCCAGCAGCTCGGGACTAGCGGGAGCGATATACAATGAGCAGTTCTTC
TRBD2	.	TRBV5-1	TRBJ2-3	CASSSRSSGRYTDTQYF	TGCGCCAGCAGCTCCCGGAGTAGCGGGAGGTACACAGATACGCAGTATTTT
.	.	TRBV13	TRBJ1-1	CASSRAEAFF	TGTGCCAGCAGCCGAGCTGAAGCTTTCTTT
TRBD1	.	TRBV6-5	TRBJ1-5	CASRDRDRAQHF	TGTGCCAGCAGGGACCGGGACAGGGCCCAGCATTTT
.	.	TRBV7-9	TRBJ2-3	CASSLVGGTDTQYF	TGTGCCAGCAGCTTAGTGGGCGGCACAGATACGCAGTATTTT
TRBD2	.	TRBV5-1	TRBJ2-1	CAISGLAAQSSYNEQFF	TGCGCCATTAGTGGGCTAGCGGCTCAGAGCTCCTACAATGAGCAGTTCTTC
.	.	TRBV5-1	TRBJ2-7	CASSQLTSASYEQYF	TGCGCCAGCAGCCAACTGACTAGTGCAAGCTACGAGCAGTACTTC
.	.	TRBV29-1	TRBJ1-5	CSVSGTSNQPQHF	TGCAGCGTCTCCGGGACAAGCAATCAGCCCCAGCATTTT
TRBD1	.	TRBV30	TRBJ1-5	CAWSTTGYQPQHF	TGTGCCTGGAGTACGACAGGGTATCAGCCCCAGCATTTT
TRBD1	.	TRBV7-4	TRBJ1-5	CASSWFYPPPGQDFLGDQPQHF	TGTGCCAGCAGCTGGTTTTATCCCCCTCCGGGACAGGATTTTCTTGGCGATCAGCCCCAGCATTTT
TRBD1	.	TRBV2	TRBJ2-5	CASSGQAAGTQYF	TGTGCCAGCAGCGGACAGGCCGCAGGAACCCAGTACTTC
TRBD1	.	TRBV6-1	TRBJ1-5	CATTGQGGNQPQHF	TGTGCCACAACCGGACAGGGGGGGAATCAGCCCCAGCATTTT
.	few	TRBV5-6	TRBJ1-1	CASSLIANTEAFF	TGTGCCAGCAGCTTGATAGCTAACACTGAAGCTTTCTTT
TRBD1	.	TRBV6-1	TRBJ2-7	CASSPRTGIHYEQYF	TGTGCCAGCAGCCCCAGGACAGGGATACATTACGAGCAGTACTTC
TRBD1	.	TRBV5-4	TRBJ2-7	CASSLETGTEQYF	TGTGCCAGCAGCTTGGAGACAGGGACCGAGCAGTACTTC
TRBD2	.	TRBV10-2	TRBJ2-1	CASSVSGGYNEQFF	TGCGCCAGCAGTGTTTCGGGAGGCTACAATGAGCAGTTCTTC
.	.	TRBV28	TRBJ2-2	CASLKALKRTGELFF	TGTGCCAGCCTTAAAGCCCTAAAGAGAACCGGGGAGCTGTTTTTT
TRBD1	.	TRBV28	TRBJ2-5	CASSLYGWTGGETQYF	TGTGCCAGCAGTCTCTACGGATGGACAGGGGGAGAGACCCAGTACTTC
TRBD2	.	TRBV7-2	TRBJ2-3	CASSSGTSGGAVDTQYF	TGTGCCAGCAGCTCTGGGACTAGCGGGGGGGCAGTAGATACGCAGTATTTT
TRBD2	.	TRBV6-1	TRBJ2-1	CASRNLAGGYNEQFF	TGTGCCAGCAGAAACCTAGCGGGGGGGTACAATGAGCAGTTCTTC
.	few	TRBV6-1	TRBJ2-7	CASSEALLVITGPTYEQYF	TGTGCCAGCAGTGAAGCGCTGTTGGTAATCACAGGTCCAACCTACGAGCAGTACTTC
.	.	TRBV5-1	TRBJ1-1	CASSVQGVEAFF	TGCGCCAGCAGCGTCCAGGGTGTAGAAGCTTTCTTT
TRBD2	once	TRBV18	TRBJ2-1	CASSLRTSGYNEQFF	TGTGCCAGCTCACTAAGGACTAGCGGATACAATGAGCAGTTCTTC